The 11 T cell receptor beta chains below were found in one sample sequenced in a study of technical replicates of blood from a few donors. Some clones are missing from TCRdb's copy, which holds only in-frame ones; the method was immunoSEQ multiplex PCR. Of under 45,000 clones in the sample, around 96% were seen once. The specimen was T cells isolated from PBMCs. The source of these receptors is a human donor in good health.

The chain employs TRBV6-6 and TRBJ2-5; 7 positions agree with TRBD2. This CDR3 has 9 residues. V dropped 11 bases and J dropped 7; count of bases not matched to a gene: 1. Germline CDR1 is MNHNY and CDR2 is SVGAGI (reference sequence). Here the CDR3 reads CACGGTQYF. Here the CDR3 DNA reads TGTGCCTGCGGGGGGACCCAGTACTTC.

This clone showed up just a few times. The chain uses TRBV7-6 and TRBJ2-7; possibly TRBD2 for D (6 bases). The CDR3 totals 15 residues. V gave up 1 base and J gave up 2 bases, with 12 bases separating them. Germline values: CDR1 SGHVS, CDR2 FNYEAQ. CDR3 DNA: TGTGCCAGCAGCTTAGACCAGGGACTTACCTACGAGCAGTACTTC. Its translation is CASSLDQGLTYEQYF. Filled out from reference TRBV7-6 and TRBJ2-7, the complete variable domain reads GAGVSQSPRYKVTKRGQDVALRCDPISGHVSLYWYRQALGQGPEFLTYFNYEAQQDKSGLPNDRFSAERPEGSISTLTIQRTEQRDSAMYRCASSLDQGLTYEQYFGPGTRLTVT.

The gene calls are TRBV5-4 and TRBJ2-5, with D perhaps TRBD2 (6 bases). The ends were cut back, 0 bases at V and 3 bases at J, with 6 bases in the middle. There are 13 residues in the CDR3. Germline-derived CDR1 and CDR2 are SGHNT and YYREEE (reference sequence). DNA for the CDR3: TGTGCCAGCAGCTTGGGGAGGGAAGAGACCCAGTACTTC. Its translation: CASSLGREETQYF.

CDR3 loop: CASSQDSYRGGSDTQYF. The CDR3 DNA sequence: TGCGCCAGCAGCCAAGATTCCTATAGGGGGGGGTCGGATACGCAGTATTTT. The chain combines TRBV4-3 with TRBJ2-3; a possible D gene is TRBD2 (7 bases). The germline CDR1 and CDR2 sequences are LGHNA and YSLEER. V lost 0 bases to trimming and J lost 6 bases, with 19 bases between them. The CDR3 covers 17 residues.

This chain connects TRBV2 to TRBJ2-3, with a possible D match to TRBD2 (6 bases). Germline V lookup: CDR1 SNHLY, CDR2 FYNNEI. V lost 6 bases and J 1 base, leaving 17 bases between the germline ends. The CDR3 runs 16 residues. The CDR3 loop is CASSPATASGTDTQYF. As DNA, the CDR3 is TGTGCCAGCAGCCCTGCCACGGCTAGCGGCACAGATACGCAGTATTTT.

The chain has TRBV11-3 and TRBJ2-3; 10 nucleotides agree with TRBD1. Germline-derived CDR1 and CDR2 are SGHNT and YENEEA. The junction had 2 bases not matched to a gene; V was cut back by 0 bases and J by 5 bases. The CDR3 extends over 15 amino acids. Here the CDR3 DNA reads TGTGCCAGCAGCTTAGATGGGACAGGGGTAGATACGCAGTATTTT. It specifies CASSLDGTGVDTQYF.

This clone was seen just once. The V gene is TRBV4-3, the J gene TRBJ2-1, with 7 nucleotides matching TRBD2. J lost 10 bases, V lost 0 bases, and 12 bases had no gene match. The CDR3 is 16 residues long. Looked up from germline, CDR1 is LGHNA and CDR2 is YSLEER. CDR3 region: CASSQDWSASGGEQFF. In nucleotides, the CDR3 is TGCGCCAGCAGCCAAGATTGGTCGGCTAGCGGAGGGGAGCAGTTCTTC.

DNA for the CDR3: TGTGCCAGCAGCTTACCAGACGGGTACCGGGACTACCTCTACGAGCAGTACTTC. As protein: CASSLPDGYRDYLYEQYF. This chain uses TRBV11-2 with TRBJ2-7, with 7 nucleotides matching TRBD2. The J segment lost 3 bases and the V segment lost 2 bases, leaving 16 bases of the junction unmatched. This CDR3 is built from 18 residues. Germline V gene lookup returns CDR1 SGHAT and CDR2 FQNNGV. The complete variable domain, with remaining parts taken from reference TRBV11-2 and TRBJ2-7, reads EAGVAQSPRYKIIEKRQSVAFWCNPISGHATLYWYQQILGQGPKLLIQFQNNGVVDDSQLPKDRFSAERLKGVDSTLKIQPAKLEDSAVYLCASSLPDGYRDYLYEQYFGPGTRLTVT.

The genes are TRBV19 and TRBJ1-2; D is possibly TRBD1 (6 bases). Germline V gene data show CDR1 as LNHDA and CDR2 as SQIVND (reference sequence). Trimming cost V 2 bases and J 8 bases, with 12 bases left between them. The CDR3 is 13 amino acids. The CDR3 DNA reads TGTGCCAGTAGTATAAGACAGGTAAGAGGCTACACCTTC. As protein: CASSIRQVRGYTF.

This chain joins TRBV2 and TRBJ1-2; D is unresolved. Per germline, CDR1 SNHLY and CDR2 FYNNEI. V gave up 2 bases and J gave up 5 bases, with 3 bases separating them. The CDR3 is 11 amino acids. CDR3 in amino acids: CASSELYGYTF. CDR3 bases: TGTGCCAGCAGTGAATTATATGGCTACACCTTC.

The gene calls are TRBV6-5 and TRBJ2-7, with 10 bases lining up with TRBD2. The CDR3 length is 16 residues. The V and J ends lost 0 bases and 2 bases, in that order; junction bases with no gene match: 4. CDR1 is MNHEY, CDR2 SVGAGI, per germline. The CDR3 region is CASSYSLAGVTYEQYF. CDR3 bases: TGTGCCAGCAGTTACTCGCTAGCGGGGGTTACCTACGAGCAGTACTTC.